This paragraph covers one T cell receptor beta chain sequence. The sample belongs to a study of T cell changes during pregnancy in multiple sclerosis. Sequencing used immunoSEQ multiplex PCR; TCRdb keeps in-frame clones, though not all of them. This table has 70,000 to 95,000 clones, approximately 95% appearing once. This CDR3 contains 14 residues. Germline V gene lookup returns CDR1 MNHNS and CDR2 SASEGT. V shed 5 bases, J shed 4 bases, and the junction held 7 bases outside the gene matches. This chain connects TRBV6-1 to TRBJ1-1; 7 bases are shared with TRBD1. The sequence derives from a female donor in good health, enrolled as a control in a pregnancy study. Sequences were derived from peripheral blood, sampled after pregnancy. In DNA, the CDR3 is TGTGCCAGCAGTTATAGGGGGCAGAGCACTGAAGCTTTCTTT. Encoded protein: CASSYRGQSTEAFF.